This T cell receptor (beta chain) was identified in a study of blood T cell repertoires in COVID-19. Original processing methods: Reference gene primer amplification gave estimated nucleated cell counts. Only in-frame clones appear in the TCRdb table, and some are missing; sequencing was by immunoSEQ multiplex PCR. The DNA gave D and trimming, while V, J and clone size come from that table. The sample shows about 130,000 clones, roughly 90% of them seen only once. CDR1 SGHTA and CDR2 FQGTGA come from the germline V gene. The CDR3 contains 14 residues. V was pared by 4 bases and J by 1 base, with 10 bases between.

This TCR came from a woman between 45 and 65 years old who had recovered from COVID-19. Sequencing was performed on PBMCs or T cells enriched from blood (not recorded which). The chain is built from TRBV7-3 and TRBJ1-1; possible D gene TRBD1, 5 bases. CDR3 sequence: CASSSGHSNTEAFF. The CDR3 coding sequence is TGTGCCAGCAGCTCCGGACACTCGAACACTGAAGCTTTCTTT.